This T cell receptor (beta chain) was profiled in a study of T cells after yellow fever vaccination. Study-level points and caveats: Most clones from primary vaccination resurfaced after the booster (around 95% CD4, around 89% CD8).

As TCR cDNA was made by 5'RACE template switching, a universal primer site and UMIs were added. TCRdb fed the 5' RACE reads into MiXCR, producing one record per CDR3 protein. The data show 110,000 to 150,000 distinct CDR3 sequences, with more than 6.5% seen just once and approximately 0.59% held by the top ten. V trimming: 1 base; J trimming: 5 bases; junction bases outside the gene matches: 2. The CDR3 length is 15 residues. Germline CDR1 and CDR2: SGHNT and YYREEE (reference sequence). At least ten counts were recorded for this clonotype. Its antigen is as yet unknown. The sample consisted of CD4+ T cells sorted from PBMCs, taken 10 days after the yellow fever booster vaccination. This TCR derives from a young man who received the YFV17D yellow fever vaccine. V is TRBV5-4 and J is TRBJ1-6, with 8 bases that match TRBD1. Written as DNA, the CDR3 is TGTGCCAGCAGCTTGCTGGACAGGGATAATTCACCCCTCCACTTT. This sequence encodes CASSLLDRDNSPLHF.